This entry lists 8 T cell receptor beta chains sequenced from one sample in a study of type 1 regulatory T cells. TCRdb called the reads again in MiXCR, with one record for every CDR3 protein. The sample has 80,000 to 100,000 distinct CDR3 sequences, around 30% seen once. The specimen was CD4+ T cells, either the whole sample or a sorted fraction (not recorded which). The source is a human donor in good health.

The chain uses TRBV7-9 and TRBJ2-2; D unclear. The CDR3 length is 12 residues. Trimming left V 2 bases short and J 6 bases short, with 4 bases between. The V gene's germline CDR1 is SEHNR and CDR2 FQNEAQ (reference sequence). Written as DNA, the CDR3 is TGTGCCAGCAGCTTAAATTCCGGGGAGCTGTTTTTT. Protein product: CASSLNSGELFF.

This clonotype was found many times. This chain links TRBV7-2 with TRBJ2-5; the match to TRBD2 covers 8 bases. The CDR3 spans 16 residues. CDR1 and CDR2 (germline): SGHTA, FQGNSA. Trimming at V came to 2 bases and at J to 4 bases, leaving 9 bases not matched to a gene. CDR3 bases: TGTGCCAGCAGCTTAAGTTCGGGGGGGACGGGAGAGACCCAGTACTTC. Encoded protein: CASSLSSGGTGETQYF.

This clonotype was picked up a small number of times. This chain joins TRBV29-1 and TRBJ1-1, with 8 nucleotides matching TRBD1. This CDR3 has 14 residues. Germline values: CDR1 SQVTM, CDR2 ANQGSEA. J gave up 0 bases and V 6 bases, and 6 bases lay outside the gene matches. The CDR3 DNA reads as TGCAGCGTCCGGGACAGGCCAATGAACACTGAAGCTTTCTTT. It specifies CSVRDRPMNTEAFF. The full variable domain, rest sourced from reference TRBV29-1 and TRBJ1-1, is SAVISQKPSRDICQRGTSLTIQCQVDSQVTMMFWYRQQPGQSLTLIATANQGSEATYESGFVIDKFPISRPNLTFSTLTVSNMSPEDSSIYLCSVRDRPMNTEAFFGQGTRLTVV.

In its sample, this clonotype was seen a few times. This chain links TRBV2 with TRBJ1-2, with D uncertain. V shed 1 base and J shed 8 bases, with 17 bases lying between them. CDR3 size: 15 residues. CDR1 and CDR2 (germline): SNHLY, FYNNEI. CDR3 sequence (DNA): TGTGCCAGCAGTGAAGAGGCCCTGAATGCGTCCGGCTACACCTTC. Amino acid sequence: CASSEEALNASGYTF.

This clonotype was counted ten times or more. The chain combines TRBV5-1 with TRBJ1-1; 7 bases fit TRBD1. From germline, CDR1 is SGHRS and CDR2 YFSETQ. The CDR3 extends over 15 amino acids. With V trimmed by 2 bases and J by 5 bases, 9 bases remained unmatched. CDR3 protein: CASSLMTGRETEAFF. The DNA for the CDR3 is TGCGCCAGCAGCTTAATGACAGGGAGGGAAACTGAAGCTTTCTTT. The full variable domain, rest sourced from reference TRBV5-1 and TRBJ1-1, is KAGVTQTPRYLIKTRGQQVTLSCSPISGHRSVSWYQQTPGQGLQFLFEYFSETQRNKGNFPGRFSGRQFSNSRSEMNVSTLELGDSALYLCASSLMTGRETEAFFGQGTRLTVV.

The genes are TRBV20-1 and TRBJ2-1, with 12 bases identical to TRBD1. Germline CDR1 is DFQATT and CDR2 is SNEGSKA (reference sequence). With 3 bases clipped from V and 10 bases from J, the junction kept 28 bases outside the gene matches. CDR3 length equals 21 residues. CDR3 nucleotides: TGCAGTGCTAGGGCCCCCCCCCGGGACAGGGGGCAGGAGCTTCTCCGGTTCGAGCAGTTCTTC. Its translation: CSARAPPRDRGQELLRFEQFF.

The CDR3 DNA reads TGTGCCAGCAGCTTTTGGGCTAGCGGGAGTCGGGCCAATGAGCAGTTCTTC. Translated: CASSFWASGSRANEQFF. The V gene is TRBV7-2, the J gene TRBJ2-1; TRBD2 matches at 10 bases. Looked up from germline, CDR1 is SGHTA and CDR2 is FQGNSA. CDR3 length: 17 residues. V lost 3 bases and J lost 6; bases outside the gene matches: 11. The full variable domain, its missing parts supplied by reference TRBV7-2 and TRBJ2-1, is GAGVSQSPSNKVTEKGKDVELRCDPISGHTALYWYRQSLGQGLEFLIYFQGNSAPDKSGLPSDRFSAERTGGSVSTLTIQRTQQEDSAVYLCASSFWASGSRANEQFFGPGTRLTVL.

This clonotype showed up just a few times. This chain uses TRBV4-3 with TRBJ2-3; TRBD2 matches 9 bases. Trimming removed 1 base from V and 4 bases from J; junction bases left unmatched: 6. Germline V gives CDR1 LGHNA, CDR2 YSLEER. The CDR3 is 16 residues long. The CDR3 region is CASSQVGTSSADTQYF. In nucleotides, the CDR3 is TGCGCCAGCAGCCAAGTCGGGACTAGCAGTGCAGATACGCAGTATTTT.